This TCR beta chain was captured in a study of T-cell memory formation after mild COVID-19 (dated by TCRdb to about 2021). The study in broad terms: TCR sequence clusters from the two donors were largely donor specific. In a couple of donors, T-cell clones that expanded and contracted after mild COVID-19 were tracked by sequencing TCRalpha and TCRbeta repertoires over time. The cohort comprised two young, previously healthy adult volunteers, one female and one male.

Beyond this particular receptor, the publication reports: Contracting CD4+ clones turned up mainly in the CM and EM memory subsets, whereas EMRA was where CD8+ clones were enriched. From day 15 to 85, contracting clones showed balanced CD4/CD8 phenotypes, whereas a second wave of clones that expanded from day 15 to 37 leaned towards CD4+. The study included only a couple of mild cases, and larger cohorts that include severe cases with pre-infection samples were judged to be necessary. Some responding clones were detected in pre-infection memory, which suggested that pre-existing cross-reactive memory T cells had joined the SARS-CoV-2 response. SARS-CoV-2 specificity was not confirmed for the second-wave clones peaking on day 37.

From the germline V gene (reference sequence), CDR1 is LGHDT and CDR2 is YNNKEL. V drops 3 bases and J drops 5 bases, leaving 5 bases in between. From the cysteine up to the valine, the CDR3 has a length of 11 residues. Only the CDR3 portion is preserved as DNA: 33 bases, with reading frame beginning at the first base. A word on this clonotype: The clone's antigen remains unknown. Nothing much larger sits one base from this clone, and base qualities are not available.

TCRdb lists the instrument as Illumina NovaSeq 6000. TCRalpha and TCRbeta cDNA libraries were built by 5'RACE with constant-segment primers, adding sample barcodes and unique molecular identifiers. Trizol reagent was used to extract RNA from every sample. Library amplification was performed in two PCR steps, and a second sample barcode and Illumina TruSeq adapters were introduced in the second step. Sequencing of libraries was performed on an Illumina NovaSeq with 2 x 150 bp paired-end reads. The paper's data handling went like this. Demultiplexing of reads and collapsing into UMI-guided consensus sequences were performed with migec v1.2.7. With mixcr v2.1.11, UMI consensuses were aligned to TRA and TRB V and J templates and assembled into clonotypes. A clonotype was counted as expanded or contracted only when both edgeR and NoisET called the clonotype significant, with the noise models trained on biological replicates. For edgeR calls, the thresholds were a false discovery rate-adjusted p below 0.01 and a log2 fold-change of 1. As an exploratory analysis of dynamics, max-normalized trajectories of the 1000 most abundant clonotypes were examined with PCA combined with hierarchical clustering. Separately sequenced CD4+ and CD8+ repertoires were used to assign a CD4 or CD8 phenotype to each responding clone. The public reads were quality trimmed at Q25 with fastp and then assembled into clones with MiXCR by TCRdb, keeping productive beta chains. Every entry covers one CDR3 protein and lists the most common genes and DNA from its rows. Clone size and V and J calls follow TCRdb, not the original study. The sample includes about 300,000 distinct CDR3 sequences, with just under 20% observed a single time. Roughly 21% of the sample belongs to the ten largest clones.

PBMCs were isolated by Ficoll-Paque density gradient centrifugation. Here the chain combines TRBV3-1 and TRBJ2-7, with the D segment identity uncertain. The sequencing input was PBMCs or a T cell subset sorted from them (not recorded which). The TCR originated in a man aged 18-30 years who had mild COVID-19 (a few samples of this study predate the infection). The sample titles of this study are shuffled in the database, so cell type and time point are left out; the donor was told from shared clones. The DNA reads as follows: TGTGCCAGCAGCCACCGCGACGAGCAGTACGTC. Its protein is CASSHRDEQYV.